This record covers a single TCR beta chain. The J segment lost 4 bases and the V segment lost 10 bases, leaving 13 bases of the junction unmatched. CDR3 size: 15 residues. Per germline, CDR1 LNHDA and CDR2 SQIVND (reference sequence). TCRdb processed the RT-PCR reads anew with MiXCR; each CDR3 protein has one entry. The sample lists fewer than 800,000 distinct CDR3 sequences; about 14% were seen once. The receptor comes from a female donor in good health, serving as a healthy control. The material sequenced was memory CD4+ T cells from blood. The J gene is TRBJ2-3, the V gene TRBV19, with TRBD1 identical over 8 bases. CDR3: CATTPGGTGPDTQYF. The CDR3 coding sequence is TGTGCCACTACCCCTGGCGGGACAGGACCAGATACGCAGTATTTT.